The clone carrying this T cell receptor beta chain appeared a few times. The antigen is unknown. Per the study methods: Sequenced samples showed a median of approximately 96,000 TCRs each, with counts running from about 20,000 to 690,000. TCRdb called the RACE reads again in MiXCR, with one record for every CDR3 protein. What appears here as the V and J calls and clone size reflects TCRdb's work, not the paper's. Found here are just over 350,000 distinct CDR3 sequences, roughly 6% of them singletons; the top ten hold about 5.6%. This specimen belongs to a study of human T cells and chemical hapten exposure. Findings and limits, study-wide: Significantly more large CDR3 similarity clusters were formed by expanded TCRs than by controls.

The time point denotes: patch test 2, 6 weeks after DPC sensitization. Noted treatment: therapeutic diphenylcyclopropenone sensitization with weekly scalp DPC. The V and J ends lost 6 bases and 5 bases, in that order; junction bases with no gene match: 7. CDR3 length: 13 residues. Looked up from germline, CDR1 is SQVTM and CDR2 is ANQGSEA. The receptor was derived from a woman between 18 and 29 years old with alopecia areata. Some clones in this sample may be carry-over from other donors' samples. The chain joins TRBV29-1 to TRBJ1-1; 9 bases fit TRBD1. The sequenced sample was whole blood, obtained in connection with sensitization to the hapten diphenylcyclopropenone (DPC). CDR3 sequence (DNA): TGCAGCGTCCTGGGACAGGGAAGGACTGAAGCTTTCTTT. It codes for CSVLGQGRTEAFF.